These T cell receptor beta chains were read from a single sample in a study of read filtering for tumor transcriptome and immune sequencing. TCRdb ran MiXCR on the reads and lists one entry per CDR3 protein. In the table there are 30,000 to 50,000 distinct CDR3 sequences, about an eighth of which are singletons. Sample: a population of CD138-negative cells sorted from bone marrow. All receptors derive from a donor aged 40 or over with multiple myeloma. CDR3s include the opening cysteine and the closing phenylalanine or tryptophan. A D gene is named only where the DNA matches it firmly. Not all rows give a size; the values are once, few, many and, for expanded clones, a class.

clone_size j_call cdr3_length v_call d_call cdr3_nt cdr3_aa
many TRBJ2-1 15 TRBV5-1 NA TGCGCCAGCAGCTTGGAAGGAGGCTCCTACAATGAGCAGTTCTTC CASSLEGGSYNEQFF
many TRBJ2-7 13 TRBV11-3 NA TGTGCCAGCAGCCAGGGACAAGGCTACGAGCAGTACTTC CASSQGQGYEQYF
many TRBJ2-7 17 TRBV11-2 NA TGTGCCAGCAGCACCGACGGGACCGGTGTTCACTCCTACGAGCAGTACTTC CASSTDGTGVHSYEQYF
NA TRBJ2-1 15 TRBV4-2 NA TGTGCCAGCAGACGCACTAGCGAGGGGGTCGATGAGCAGTTCTTC CASRRTSEGVDEQFF
many TRBJ2-5 14 TRBV14 TRBD1 TGTGCCAGCAGCCTTACAGGGGTTTACTGGACCCAGTACTTC CASSLTGVYWTQYF
many TRBJ2-3 15 TRBV19 NA TGTGCCAGTAGTATAGGAGGTCTGAACACAGATACGCAGTATTTT CASSIGGLNTDTQYF
many TRBJ1-1 13 TRBV14 NA TGTGCCAGCAGCCGAAGGGGAAAAGCTGAAGCTTTCTTT CASSRRGKAEAFF
many TRBJ2-1 10 TRBV20-1 TRBD1 TGCAGTGCCCTGGGGACAGGCCAGTTCTTC CSALGTGQFF
many TRBJ2-3 12 TRBV6-1 NA TGTGCCAGCCGCGGATGGACAGATACGCAGTATTTT CASRGWTDTQYF
many TRBJ1-4 15 TRBV5-1 NA TGCGCCAGCAGCAAGGGACTTGCAACTAATGAAAAACTGTTTTTT CASSKGLATNEKLFF
many TRBJ1-1 12 TRBV5-5 NA TGTGCCAGCAGCTTGGTCCTGGCTGAAGCTTTCTTT CASSLVLAEAFF
many TRBJ2-3 16 TRBV7-6 TRBD1 TGTGCCAGCAGCTTAGCGTGGACAGGGGCCACAGATACGCAGTATTTT CASSLAWTGATDTQYF
many TRBJ1-5 14 TRBV6-2/TRBV6-3 TRBD1 TGTGCCAGCAGGCGGACAGGAAGCAATCAGCCCCAGCATTTT CASRRTGSNQPQHF
many TRBJ2-3 16 TRBV2 TRBD1 TGTGCCAGCAGGTTTCGGAGGACAGGGTTAACAGATACGCAGTATTTT CASRFRRTGLTDTQYF
NA TRBJ2-1 15 TRBV5-5 TRBD2 TGTGCCAGCAGCTTCATAGCGGGGGGCTACAATGAGCAGTTCTTC CASSFIAGGYNEQFF
many TRBJ2-2 14 TRBV6-1 NA TGTGCCAGCAGGCCAAACGACATCACCGGGGAGCTGTTTTTT CASRPNDITGELFF
many TRBJ1-2 16 TRBV28 TRBD1 TGTGCCAGCAGTTCGGGAGGTTCAGGGGGCAACTATGGCTACACCTTC CASSSGGSGGNYGYTF
many TRBJ2-2 16 TRBV7-3 NA TGTGCCAGCAGCCGAAGGGGACCCCCGAACACCGGGGAGCTGTTTTTT CASSRRGPPNTGELFF
many TRBJ2-1 17 TRBV7-9 TRBD1 TGTGCCAGCAGCTCACGACGTCGGACAGGGATCTACAATGAGCAGTTCTTC CASSSRRRTGIYNEQFF
NA TRBJ2-1 13 TRBV24-1 NA TGTGCCACCAGTGACGGTCACAGGGACCAACAGTTCTTC CATSDGHRDQQFF
many TRBJ2-1 14 TRBV11-1 NA TGTGCCAGCAGCTTCCAGGGAGGCGGCACTGAGCAGTTCTTC CASSFQGGGTEQFF
many TRBJ2-3 21 TRBV6-1 TRBD2 TGTGCCAGCAGTGGCGTCCCGGGACTAGCGGGGGGCCGCCGAGGCACAGATACGCAGTATTTT CASSGVPGLAGGRRGTDTQYF
many TRBJ1-4 13 TRBV21-1 NA TGTGCCAGCAGCATCCGGGACAGGGGGCGGCTGTTTTTT CASSIRDRGRLFF
many TRBJ2-3 14 TRBV11-2 TRBD1 TGTGCCAGCAGCCAAGGGGGCCCGGGACATACGCAGTATTTT CASSQGGPGHTQYF
many TRBJ2-5 14 TRBV29-1 NA TGCAGCGTTGAAAGCGTCCGCCGACAAGAGACCCAGTACTTC CSVESVRRQETQYF
many TRBJ2-7 13 TRBV29-1 TRBD2 TGCAGCGTTTTAGCGGGGGGGGTCTACGAGCAGTACTTC CSVLAGGVYEQYF
many TRBJ2-7 13 TRBV11-2 TRBD2 TGTGCCAGCAGCCCAGGACTAGGGTACGAGCAGTACTTC CASSPGLGYEQYF
many TRBJ2-2 16 TRBV28 TRBD1 TGTGCCAGCAGTTTTGCAGGGGGAGAAAACACCGGGGAGCTGTTTTTT CASSFAGGENTGELFF
many TRBJ1-5 14 TRBV7-2 NA TGTGCCAGCAGCTTAGAGCCAGGTTCTCAGCCCCAGCATTTT CASSLEPGSQPQHF
many TRBJ2-3 15 TRBV2 NA TGTGCCAGCAAAGCCAGCGGAGATTCCACAGATACGCAGTATTTT CASKASGDSTDTQYF
many TRBJ1-5 13 TRBV11-3 NA TGTGCCAGCAGCTTAGATCAAGGTAACCCCCAGCATTTT CASSLDQGNPQHF
many TRBJ2-1 15 TRBV18 NA TGTGCCAGCTCACCCCTTGAAGGGGTATACAATGAGCAGTTCTTC CASSPLEGVYNEQFF
many TRBJ2-1 16 TRBV12-3/TRBV12-4 NA TGTGCCAGCAGTTTCACCGGGACACGGACGTGGAATGAGCAGTTCTTC CASSFTGTRTWNEQFF
NA TRBJ1-5 16 TRBV28 NA TGTGCCAGCAGTTTAGAATACTTCAGAGGCAATCAGCCCCAGCATTTT CASSLEYFRGNQPQHF
many TRBJ2-1 11 TRBV7-2 NA TGTGCCAGCAGCTTAGAGGGCGAGCAGTTCTTC CASSLEGEQFF